This T cell receptor (beta chain) derives from a study of beta chain features in type 1 diabetes. Regarding the study as a whole: When Type 1 diabetes patients were examined, their TCRB CDR3s proved moderately but significantly shorter in all four CD4+ subsets.

Blood was drawn once from each donor into heparinised tubes. The draws averaged roughly 120 mL. Reverse transcription of all isolated RNA meant that expressed TCRB transcripts were sequenced. Produced via immunoSEQ multiplex PCR; TCRdb's table is partial and in-frame only. The table shows a few hundred thousand clones, with about 11% occurring only once. The V end was cut by 0 bases, the J end by 0 bases, with 8 bases between. This CDR3 region has 15 residues. Germline loops: CDR1 MNHEY, CDR2 SVGAGI. On this clone itself: What it binds is not known.

The sequenced sample was naive CD4+ T cells from blood. The clonotype originates from a man between 25 and 39 years old with type 1 diabetes. J is TRBJ1-1 and V is TRBV6-5; maybe TRBD1 (5 bases). CDR3 sequence: CASSYSRQLNTEAFF. The CDR3, as DNA: TGTGCCAGCAGTTACTCGCGACAGTTGAACACTGAAGCTTTCTTT.